The 25 T cell receptor beta chains below come from one sample, sequenced in a study of cytomegalovirus exposure and HLA in healthy donors (dated by TCRdb to about 2017). Libraries came from the immunoSEQ multiplex PCR assay. The clones in this table, taken by TCRdb from immuneACCESS, are in-frame only. Not every clone is retained; where verified, under half of the shortfall comes from an unresolved V gene, and the cause of the rest is unknown. Recorded for this sample are about 310,000 clones; approximately 86% of them occurred a single time. Roughly 0.96% of the sample rests with the top ten. The sequencing input was PBMCs. These receptor sequences come from a man aged 25-45 years in good health and CMV-seronegative.

The V and J genes are TRBV5-1 and TRBJ2-3, with TRBD1 matching 9 bases. Germline V gives CDR1 SGHRS, CDR2 YFSETQ. V shed 3 bases, J shed 14 bases, and the junction held 7 bases outside the gene matches. The CDR3 is made up of 12 amino acids. The DNA for the CDR3 is TGCGCCAGCAGCTGGGAGGGGACAGGGTTGTATTTT. This gives the protein CASSWEGTGLYF.

V is TRBV5-1 and J is TRBJ2-2; 7 nucleotides agree with TRBD1. Germline assignment: CDR1 SGHRS and CDR2 YFSETQ. The junction had 6 bases not matched to a gene; V was cut back by 4 bases and J by 3 bases. There are 15 residues in the CDR3. CDR3: CASSKTTGDTGELFF. The CDR3 DNA reads TGCGCCAGCAGCAAAACCACAGGGGACACCGGGGAGCTGTTTTTT. Drawing the rest from reference TRBV5-1 and TRBJ2-2, the complete variable domain is KAGVTQTPRYLIKTRGQQVTLSCSPISGHRSVSWYQQTPGQGLQFLFEYFSETQRNKGNFPGRFSGRQFSNSRSEMNVSTLELGDSALYLCASSKTTGDTGELFFGEGSRLTVL.

J is TRBJ2-1 and V is TRBV5-5; a possible D gene is TRBD2 (6 bases). The CDR3 loop spans 15 amino acids. Germline loops: CDR1 SGHKS, CDR2 YYEKEE (reference sequence). V lost 4 bases and J lost 4, with 15 bases in between. The CDR3 DNA sequence: TGTGCCAGCAGCACGGGGACTGGTGGTTACAATGAGCAGTTCTTC. Translating it yields CASSTGTGGYNEQFF.

The chain has TRBV5-1 and TRBJ1-2; 8 bases fit TRBD1. The CDR3 length is 15 residues. The ends lost 4 bases at V and 4 bases at J; junction bases unmatched: 9. Germline V gives CDR1 SGHRS, CDR2 YFSETQ. The CDR3 loop is CASSAAGDRIYGYTF. The CDR3 DNA reads as TGCGCCAGCAGCGCGGCAGGGGACAGGATCTATGGCTACACCTTC.

This rearrangement joins TRBV7-2 to TRBJ1-3, with D unresolved. The CDR3 extends over 15 amino acids. Germline V gene lookup returns CDR1 SGHTA and CDR2 FQGNSA. The ends were cut back, 0 bases at V and 0 bases at J, with 6 bases in the middle. The CDR3 DNA follows: TGTGCCAGCAGCTTAGCGGTACTCTCTGGAAACACCATATATTTT. It specifies CASSLAVLSGNTIYF.

This chain links TRBV6-1 with TRBJ2-7, with D perhaps TRBD2 (7 bases). The CDR3 is 14 residues long. Trimming took off 7 bases at V and 2 bases at J, with 15 bases between the two ends. The germline gives CDR1 MNHNS, CDR2 SASEGT. The CDR3 here is CASITTGGPYEQYF. CDR3 bases: TGTGCCAGCATCACTACCGGGGGGCCCTACGAGCAGTACTTC.

The V and J genes are TRBV27 and TRBJ2-1; D is uncertain. Germline-derived CDR1 and CDR2 are MNHEY and SMNVEV (reference sequence). V was clipped by 1 base and J by 7 bases, with 17 bases between them. This CDR3 is 16 amino acids long. CDR3 sequence reads: CASSLLGPPLTNEQFF. The DNA for the CDR3 is TGTGCCAGCAGTTTATTAGGCCCGCCTTTGACAAATGAGCAGTTCTTC.

This chain links TRBV4-2 with TRBJ1-4; no reliable D call. Per the germline V gene, CDR1 is LGHNA and CDR2 is YNFKEQ. With 1 base removed from V and 4 bases from J, the gap between germline ends came to 10 bases. CDR3 length: 15 residues. The DNA for the CDR3 is TGTGCCAGCAGCCAAGTTCTACAGCTTAATGAAAAACTGTTTTTT. It yields the protein CASSQVLQLNEKLFF.

The chain couples TRBV15 to TRBJ2-1; D is perhaps TRBD2 (6 bases). The V and J ends lost 6 bases and 8 bases respectively, with 17 bases between them. This CDR3 contains 14 residues. The germline gives CDR1 LNHNV, CDR2 YYDKDF (reference sequence). This CDR3 reads CATRSGSRRDEQFF. The CDR3 region has the DNA TGTGCCACCAGGTCCGGGTCCCGGAGGGATGAGCAGTTCTTC.

This clone appeared a single time. The rearrangement uses TRBV5-4 and TRBJ2-2, with D tentatively TRBD1 (5 bases). The germline CDR1 and CDR2 sequences are SGHNT and YYREEE (reference sequence). The V end was cut by 4 bases, the J end by 1 base, with 11 bases between. The CDR3 is 15 residues long. Written as DNA, the CDR3 is TGTGCCAGCAGCGGCAGACAGAAGAACACCGGGGAGCTGTTTTTT. It codes for CASSGRQKNTGELFF. The full variable domain, in which reference TRBV5-4 and TRBJ2-2 provide the parts outside the CDR3, is ETGVTQSPTHLIKTRGQQVTLRCSSQSGHNTVSWYQQALGQGPQFIFQYYREEENGRGNFPPRFSGLQFPNYSSELNVNALELDDSALYLCASSGRQKNTGELFFGEGSRLTVL.

As DNA, the CDR3 is TGTGCCAGCAGCTTGGCGGCCTGGGAGGGCTACACCTTC. It specifies CASSLAAWEGYTF. This rearrangement joins TRBV5-4 to TRBJ1-2; D uncertain. CDR1 is SGHNT and CDR2 is YYREEE in the germline V gene (reference sequence). This CDR3 contains 13 residues. The ends were cut back, 0 bases at V and 8 bases at J, with 11 bases in the middle.

The J gene is TRBJ1-1, the V gene TRBV11-3; 7 bases are shared with TRBD1. The CDR3 spans 14 residues. J was trimmed by 5 bases and V by 5 bases; bases with no gene match: 8. The germline V gene encodes CDR1 SGHNT and CDR2 YENEEA. The CDR3 coding sequence is TGTGCCAGCAGCGCCGACAGGGTGGGAACTGAAGCTTTCTTT. Translating it yields CASSADRVGTEAFF.

This sequence joins TRBV7-8 and TRBJ1-1; D gene unclear. V was pared by 7 bases and J by 11 bases, with 17 bases between. The CDR3 is made up of 12 amino acids. In germline, CDR1 is SGHVS, CDR2 FQNEAQ. This CDR3 reads CASTTGAVGAFF. CDR3 nucleotide sequence: TGTGCCAGCACTACGGGAGCTGTAGGCGCTTTCTTT.

The chain is built from TRBV27 and TRBJ2-1, with 10 bases that match TRBD1. Germline V gene sequence: CDR1 MNHEY, CDR2 SMNVEV (reference sequence). V shed 2 bases, J shed 8 bases, and the junction held 9 bases outside the gene matches. The CDR3 sequence is 16 residues long. This chain's CDR3 is CASSLRAGQGSHEQFF. CDR3 DNA: TGTGCCAGCAGTTTAAGGGCGGGACAGGGGTCCCATGAGCAGTTCTTC.

The chain is built from TRBV19 and TRBJ2-7; 8 bases line up with TRBD1. V lost 3 bases, J lost 6 bases, and 4 bases stayed unmatched. CDR1 LNHDA and CDR2 SQIVND come from the germline V gene (reference sequence). CDR3 length: 13 residues. The CDR3 sequence: CASSIGTGLEQYF. The DNA for the CDR3 is TGTGCCAGTAGTATTGGGACAGGCCTCGAGCAGTACTTC.

J is TRBJ1-3 and V is TRBV18, with D uncertain. Per germline, CDR1 KGHSH and CDR2 LQKENI. Trimming removed 5 bases from V and 0 bases from J, with 20 bases in between. The CDR3 is 18 residues long. CDR3 region: CASSNTRLGAFSGNTIYF. The CDR3 DNA is TGTGCCAGCTCAAATACGCGTCTCGGAGCCTTCTCTGGAAACACCATATATTTT.

This rearrangement joins TRBV19 to TRBJ2-1; 7 bases map to TRBD1. The germline gives CDR1 LNHDA, CDR2 SQIVND (reference sequence). The V gene end was trimmed by 3 bases and the J gene end by 5 bases; junction bases not matched to a gene: 7. The length of the CDR3 is 15 residues. This CDR3 is CASSMGQGVNNEQFF. As DNA, the CDR3 is TGTGCCAGTAGTATGGGCCAGGGGGTAAACAATGAGCAGTTCTTC. Drawing the rest from reference TRBV19 and TRBJ2-1, the complete variable domain is DGGITQSPKYLFRKEGQNVTLSCEQNLNHDAMYWYRQDPGQGLRLIYYSQIVNDFQKGDIAEGYSVSREKKESFPLTVTSAQKNPTAFYLCASSMGQGVNNEQFFGPGTRLTVL.

This clone was seen just once. DNA for the CDR3: TGTGCCAGCAGTGAACACCGCAGACTGGACAGGGGGCCAGATACGCAGTATTTT. It translates to CASSEHRRLDRGPDTQYF. The rearrangement uses TRBV25-1 and TRBJ2-3; 11 nucleotides align to TRBD1. Germline V lookup: CDR1 MGHDK, CDR2 SYGVNS. Germline trimming cut 2 bases from V and 4 bases from J; bases unmatched to any gene: 11. The CDR3 is 18 residues long.

In its sample, this clone was seen a few times. The chain uses TRBV2 and TRBJ1-2, with D uncertain. V was cut by 8 bases and J by 4 bases, with 8 bases left in between. CDR3 length equals 11 residues. Germline values: CDR1 SNHLY, CDR2 FYNNEI. CDR3 residues: CASPDSYGYTF. The CDR3 DNA follows: TGTGCCAGCCCCGACTCCTATGGCTACACCTTC.

The chain has TRBV4-3 and TRBJ2-7, with 7 bases that match TRBD2. J was trimmed by 5 bases and V by 0 bases; bases with no gene match: 13. Germline loops: CDR1 LGHNA, CDR2 YSLEER. The CDR3 runs to 17 residues. CDR3 residues: CASSQDLSGTGNHEQYF. CDR3 coding DNA: TGCGCCAGCAGCCAAGATTTGAGCGGGACGGGGAACCACGAGCAGTACTTC.

The chain has TRBV2 and TRBJ2-1; D is possibly TRBD2 (5 bases). The V gene's germline CDR1 is SNHLY and CDR2 FYNNEI. V lost 6 bases, J lost 8 bases, and 17 bases lay in between. The CDR3 has 14 residues. CDR3 nucleotide sequence: TGTGCCAGCAGACCCCTGTCCCCCGGGGATGAGCAGTTCTTC. This sequence encodes CASRPLSPGDEQFF.

The CDR3 reads CASSEIVQGAGYTF. The CDR3 coding sequence is TGTGCCAGCAGTGAGATAGTACAGGGTGCTGGCTACACCTTC. The chain is built from TRBV6-1 and TRBJ1-2; weak D call: TRBD1 (6 bases). From germline, CDR1 is MNHNS and CDR2 SASEGT. Trimming took 3 bases from V and 7 from J, leaving 15 bases between them. CDR3 size: 14 residues.

The chain combines TRBV5-1 with TRBJ1-2; 8 bases align to TRBD1. This CDR3 comprises 14 residues. The V and J ends lost 5 bases and 4 bases, in that order; junction bases with no gene match: 7. Germline values: CDR1 SGHRS, CDR2 YFSETQ. Written as DNA, the CDR3 is TGCGCCAGCAGGACCCCGGGACAGGCCTATGGCTACACCTTC. The encoded protein is CASRTPGQAYGYTF.

The chain has TRBV29-1 and TRBJ1-1, with 9 bases that match TRBD1. In germline, CDR1 is SQVTM, CDR2 ANQGSEA. The CDR3 consists of 13 residues. With 7 bases clipped from V and 5 bases from J, the junction kept 8 bases outside the gene matches. In nucleotides, the CDR3 is TGCAGCGCCGCAGACAGGGGGGATACTGAAGCTTTCTTT. This translates into CSAADRGDTEAFF.

The chain is built from TRBV7-9 and TRBJ2-5; 8 bases align to TRBD2. This CDR3 is 15 amino acids long. Unmatched junction bases numbered 8, after V lost 5 bases and J lost 3 bases. Germline loops: CDR1 SEHNR, CDR2 FQNEAQ (reference sequence). In DNA, the CDR3 is TGTGCCAGCAGCAGCGGGGGCCTAACTAAAGAGACCCAGTACTTC. Residues: CASSSGGLTKETQYF.